Presented here are 4 T cell receptor beta chains from one specimen sequenced in a study of cytomegalovirus exposure and HLA in healthy donors. PCR was performed using 60 Vbeta and 13 Jbeta primers. Data came from immunoSEQ multiplex PCR; TCRdb stores just in-frame clones and leaves some out. The sample carries 50,000 to 70,000 clones, 55% to 65% recorded once. Specimen: PBMCs. These receptors were obtained from a man aged 25-40 years in good health and CMV-seronegative.

V and J are TRBV11-2 and TRBJ2-7; D call uncertain. The germline V gene encodes CDR1 SGHAT and CDR2 FQNNGV. V was shortened by 1 base and J by 3 bases, with 7 bases between the two germline ends. The CDR3 extends over 13 amino acids. For the CDR3, the DNA is TGTGCCAGCAGCTTAGGGGCAGTCTACGAGCAGTACTTC. It yields the protein CASSLGAVYEQYF.

The rearrangement links TRBV14 to TRBJ1-1; D is undetermined. The CDR3 spans 12 residues. Germline assignment: CDR1 SGHDN and CDR2 FVKESK. The V gene lost 1 base and the J gene lost 10 bases, with 10 bases spanning the gap. CDR3 sequence (DNA): TGTGCCAGCAGCCAAGTTTCCCTAGGAGCTTTCTTT. Its protein is CASSQVSLGAFF. The whole variable domain, remainder taken from reference TRBV14 and TRBJ1-1, is EAGVTQFPSHSVIEKGQTVTLRCDPISGHDNLYWYRRVMGKEIKFLLHFVKESKQDESGMPNNRFLAERTGGTYSTLKVQPAELEDSGVYFCASSQVSLGAFFGQGTRLTVV.

The chain links TRBV4-1 to TRBJ1-1, with TRBD1 identical over 8 bases. The germline V gene encodes CDR1 MGHRA and CDR2 YSYEKL. Unmatched junction bases numbered 1, after V lost 0 bases and J lost 4 bases. The CDR3 covers 14 residues. The chain's CDR3 is CASSQDRGPTEAFF. In nucleotides, the CDR3 is TGCGCCAGCAGCCAAGACAGGGGGCCCACTGAAGCTTTCTTT.

This sequence joins TRBV25-1 and TRBJ1-3; weak D call: TRBD1 (5 bases). This CDR3 spans 12 amino acids. Trimming shortened V by 6 bases and J by 4 bases, and 7 bases separated the two germline ends. Germline V gives CDR1 MGHDK, CDR2 SYGVNS. CDR3 loop: CASRGPGNTIYF. CDR3 bases: TGTGCCAGCAGGGGGCCCGGAAACACCATATATTTT.